Sequencing of this T cell receptor (beta chain) was carried out in a study of cytomegalovirus exposure and HLA in healthy donors. The study, taken as a whole, reports: There were reportedly fewer N-insertions in an Asian-associated ancestry cluster than the roughly 700-donor mean, in a later analysis. In an earlier analysis, most TCR beta V segments were productive about 87% or about 30% of the time.

PCR amplification relied on 60 Vbeta primers (plus 13 Jbeta primers). The method was immunoSEQ multiplex PCR; TCRdb's version includes in-frame clones alone and lacks a portion of them. The sample has 110,000 to 150,000 clones, 80% to 90% seen once. Note on this clone: Its antigen is currently unknown.

The sample comprised PBMCs. The receptor was derived from a woman in her thirties or forties in good health and CMV-seropositive.

Here the CDR3 reads CASSALMNTEAFF. CDR3 coding DNA: TGTGCCAGCAGCGCCCTTATGAACACTGAAGCTTTCTTT. The rearrangement joins TRBV9 to TRBJ1-1; no firm D call. The CDR3 totals 13 residues. The V gene lost 3 bases and the J gene lost 0 bases, with 6 bases spanning the gap. The germline gives CDR1 SGDLS, CDR2 YYNGEE.